Each of the 2 T cell receptor beta chains below was sequenced from the same sample in a study of blood T cell repertoires in COVID-19. TCRdb's copy holds only in-frame clones and misses some; the assay was immunoSEQ multiplex PCR. The data contain approximately 250,000 clones, approximately 83% of them seen just once; the ten biggest clones take up 6.5% to 9%. Material for sequencing was peripheral blood. The receptor set was obtained from a woman aged 50 to 60 with acute or convalescent COVID-19.

The V and J genes are TRBV10-3 and TRBJ1-6; no reliable D call. Trimming removed 0 bases at V and 9 bases at J, with 12 bases between. The CDR3 consists of 15 residues. Germline lookup yields CDR1 ENHRY and CDR2 SYGVKD. The CDR3 reads CAISESVRGGSPLHF. The CDR3 DNA sequence: TGTGCCATCAGTGAGTCGGTAAGAGGAGGTTCACCCCTCCACTTT.

CDR3 residues: CASSLGRTPGNEQFF. DNA of the CDR3: TGTGCCAGCAGCTTGGGAAGGACCCCAGGGAATGAGCAGTTCTTC. The V call is TRBV5-8, the J call TRBJ2-1; D may be TRBD1 (5 bases). V gave up 0 bases and J gave up 7 bases, with 14 bases separating them. Germline assignment: CDR1 SGHTS and CDR2 YDEGEE. The CDR3 totals 15 residues.